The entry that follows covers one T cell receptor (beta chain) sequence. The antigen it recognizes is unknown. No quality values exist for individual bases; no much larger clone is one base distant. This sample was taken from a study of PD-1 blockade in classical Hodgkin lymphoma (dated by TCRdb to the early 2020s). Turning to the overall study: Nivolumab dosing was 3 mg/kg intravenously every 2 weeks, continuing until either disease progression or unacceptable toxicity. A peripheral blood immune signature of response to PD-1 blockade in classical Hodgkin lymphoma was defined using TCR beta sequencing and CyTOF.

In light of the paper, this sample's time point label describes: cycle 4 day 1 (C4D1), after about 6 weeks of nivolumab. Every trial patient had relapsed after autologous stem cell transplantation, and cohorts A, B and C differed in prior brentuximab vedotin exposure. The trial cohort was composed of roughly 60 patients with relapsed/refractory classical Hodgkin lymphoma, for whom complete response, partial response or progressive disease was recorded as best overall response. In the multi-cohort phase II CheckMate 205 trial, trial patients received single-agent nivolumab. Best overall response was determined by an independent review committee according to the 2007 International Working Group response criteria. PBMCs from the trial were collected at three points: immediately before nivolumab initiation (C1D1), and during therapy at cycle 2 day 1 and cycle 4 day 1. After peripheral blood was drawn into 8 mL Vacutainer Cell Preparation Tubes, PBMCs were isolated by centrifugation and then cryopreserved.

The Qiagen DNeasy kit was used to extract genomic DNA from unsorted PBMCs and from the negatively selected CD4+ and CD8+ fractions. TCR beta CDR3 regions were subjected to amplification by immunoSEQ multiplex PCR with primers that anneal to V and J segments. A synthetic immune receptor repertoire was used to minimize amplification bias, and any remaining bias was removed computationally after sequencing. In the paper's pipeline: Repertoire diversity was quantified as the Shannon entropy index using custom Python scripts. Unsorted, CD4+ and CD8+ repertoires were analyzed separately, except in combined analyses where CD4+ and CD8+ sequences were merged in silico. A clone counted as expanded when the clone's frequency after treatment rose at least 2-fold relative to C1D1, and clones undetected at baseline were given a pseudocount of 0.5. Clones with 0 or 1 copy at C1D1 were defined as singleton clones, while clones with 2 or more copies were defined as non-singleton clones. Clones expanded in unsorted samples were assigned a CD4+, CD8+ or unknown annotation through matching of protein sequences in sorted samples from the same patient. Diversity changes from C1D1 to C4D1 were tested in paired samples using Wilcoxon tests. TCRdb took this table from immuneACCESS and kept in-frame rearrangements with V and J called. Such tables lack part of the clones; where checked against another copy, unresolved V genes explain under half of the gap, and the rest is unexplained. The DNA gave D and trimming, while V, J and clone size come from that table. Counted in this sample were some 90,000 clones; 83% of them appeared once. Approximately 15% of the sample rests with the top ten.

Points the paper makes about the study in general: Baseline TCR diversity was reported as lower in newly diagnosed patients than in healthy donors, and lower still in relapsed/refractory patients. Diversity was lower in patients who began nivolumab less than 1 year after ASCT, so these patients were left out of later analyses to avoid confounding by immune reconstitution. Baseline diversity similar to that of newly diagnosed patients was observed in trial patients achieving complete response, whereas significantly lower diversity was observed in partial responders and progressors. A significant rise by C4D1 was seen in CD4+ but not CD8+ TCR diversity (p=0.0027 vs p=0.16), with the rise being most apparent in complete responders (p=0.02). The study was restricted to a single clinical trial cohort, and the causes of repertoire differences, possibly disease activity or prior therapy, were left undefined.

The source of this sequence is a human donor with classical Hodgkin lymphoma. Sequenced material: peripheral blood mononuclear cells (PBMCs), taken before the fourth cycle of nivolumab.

The CDR3 protein is CASSVAGVNEQFF. The base sequence is TGTGCCAGCAGCGTAGCTGGGGTAAATGAGCAGTTCTTC. This sequence uses TRBV9 and TRBJ2-1, with the D gene uncertain. From a lookup of the germline V gene, CDR1 and CDR2 are SGDLS and YYNGEE. From its cysteine to its phenylalanine, the CDR3 spans 13 amino acids. The sequence is cut down to CDR3 DNA, 39 bases in frame from base 1. The germline ends are 8 bases apart after V is trimmed by 0 bases and J by 7 bases. The full variable domain, completed from the reference TRBV9 and TRBJ2-1 proteins outside the CDR3, reads DSGVTQTPKHLITATGQRVTLRCSPRSGDLSVYWYQQSLDQGLQFLIQYYNGEERAKGNILERFSAQQFPDLHSELNLSSLELGDSALYFCASSVAGVNEQFFGPGTRLTVL.